This TCR beta chain derives from a study of T-cell reconstitution after alpha-beta-depleted transplantation in children. A TCRbeta library incorporating unique molecular identifiers was prepared. TCRdb ran MiXCR on the PCR reads and lists one entry per CDR3 protein. The table includes approximately 630,000 distinct CDR3 sequences, about an eighth detected once. As for this clonotype: The antigen remains unidentified.

Germline V lookup: CDR1 SGHAT, CDR2 FQNNGV. The CDR3 consists of 15 residues. Trimming removed 2 bases at V and 4 bases at J, with 12 bases between. Notes on the study in general: Reportedly, alpha-beta T cells present about two months post-transplant originated from several hundred expanded clones of graft origin. At day 60, the high TCRbeta diversity found in some patients originated from recipient T cells and thymic progenitors that had survived.

The TCR originated in a girl aged 2-10 years with congenital amegakaryocytic thrombocytopenia, due to receive a stem cell transplant. The chain uses TRBV11-2 and TRBJ2-1; D uncertain. Sequenced here: PBMCs, sampled before TCRalphabeta/CD19-depleted stem cell transplant. Here the CDR3 reads CASSLTEGRYNEQFF. In nucleotides, the CDR3 is TGTGCCAGCAGCTTAACGGAAGGAAGGTACAATGAGCAGTTCTTC.